This TCR beta chain was identified in a study of blood T cell dynamics during melanoma immunotherapy. Time point in this sample: pre-treatment baseline. Study outcomes and limitations: Clones driving repertoire changes may be melanoma-specific or general immune activation. Immune-effector CD8+ cells best matched cell-free DNA CDR3 sequences and were most clonal.

The assay received all extracted DNA from sorted CD8+ subsets. The data were produced by immunoSEQ multiplex PCR, yet TCRdb's version contains in-frame clones alone and is incomplete. Found here are roughly 13,000 clones, just over 90% of them singletons; the top ten hold around 0.18%. As regards this clone: Its target is unknown.

CDR3 size: 17 residues. In germline, CDR1 is LGHNA, CDR2 YSLEER. The ends were cut back, 0 bases at V and 5 bases at J, with 17 bases in the middle. Source: effector memory CD8+ T cells from blood, taken from a patient treated with checkpoint blockade. V and J are TRBV4-3 and TRBJ2-1; tentative D call: TRBD1 (5 bases). This TCR came from a human donor with melanoma. CDR3 DNA sequence: TGCGCCAGCAGCCAAGATGGCCAAGGGGCGGCAGACAATGAGCAGTTCTTC. Encoded protein: CASSQDGQGAADNEQFF.